What follows is one TCR beta chain and its context. Its antigen is unidentified. The repertoire was sequenced with immunoSEQ multiplex PCR; TCRdb's copy has only in-frame clones and lacks some. The sample lists about 18,000 clones, approximately 82% occurring once. This CDR3 region has 14 residues. Germline CDR1 and CDR2: SEHNR and FQNEAQ (reference sequence). V shed 3 bases and J 4 bases; nucleotides not matched to a gene: 2. This sample is part of a study of T cells after posttransplantation cyclophosphamide. General study results and limits: TRB overlap between skin or GI tissue T cells and blood was limited. After PTCy, TRB diversity resembled that of CNI/methotrexate controls.

J is TRBJ2-5 and V is TRBV7-9; 10 nucleotides match TRBD1. The specimen was memory CD4+ T cells sorted from blood. This TCR was sampled from a man aged 30 to 45 in good health and a related stem cell transplant donor. CDR3 in amino acids: CASSFGTGVETQYF. CDR3 nucleotide sequence: TGTGCCAGCAGCTTCGGGACAGGGGTAGAGACCCAGTACTTC.